One and the same sample provided the 23 T cell receptor beta chains below, sequenced in a study of blood T cell repertoires in COVID-19. Method: immunoSEQ multiplex PCR; TCRdb's copy keeps in-frame clones and lacks some. In the table there are about 300,000 clones, around 86% of which are singletons. Sequences were obtained from PBMCs or T cells enriched from blood (not recorded which). The receptor set was obtained from a woman between 40 and 50 years old who had recovered from COVID-19.

The J gene is TRBJ1-1, the V gene TRBV7-2; 7 bases map to TRBD1. Germline lookup yields CDR1 SGHTA and CDR2 FQGNSA. This CDR3 is 13 amino acids long. V gave up 4 bases and J gave up 6 bases; unmatched junction bases: 5. The CDR3, as DNA: TGTGCCAGCAGCTCGCCGGACAGGCCTGAAGCTTTCTTT. Its protein product is CASSSPDRPEAFF.

This clone was seen a handful of times. The rearrangement uses TRBV7-2 and TRBJ1-5, with 10 bases matching TRBD1. Losses at the gene ends were 5 bases for V and 1 base for J; bases not matched to a gene: 8. The germline V gene has CDR1 SGHTA and CDR2 FQGNSA. The CDR3 runs to 17 residues. Here the CDR3 reads CASSVRQGAWSNQPQHF. The DNA of the CDR3 is TGTGCCAGCAGCGTCCGACAGGGGGCCTGGAGCAATCAGCCCCAGCATTTT.

The rearrangement joins TRBV29-1 to TRBJ1-2; 8 bases fit TRBD1. V lost 6 bases and J lost 4; bases outside the gene matches: 7. The CDR3 consists of 13 residues. The germline V gene has CDR1 SQVTM and CDR2 ANQGSEA. CDR3 sequence (DNA): TGCAGCGTCACCGGACAGGGAATCTATGGCTACACCTTC. This gives the protein CSVTGQGIYGYTF.

This clone was detected a few times. The genes are TRBV2 and TRBJ2-1; D is perhaps TRBD2 (5 bases). The germline V and J ends were trimmed by 7 bases and 5 bases, with 9 bases remaining between them. Per the germline V gene, CDR1 is SNHLY and CDR2 is FYNNEI. The CDR3 spans 12 residues. CDR3 sequence reads: CASIGLNNEQFF. The CDR3 DNA is TGTGCCAGCATTGGACTTAACAATGAGCAGTTCTTC.

The V gene is TRBV19, the J gene TRBJ2-1, with 9 positions matching TRBD1. CDR1 is LNHDA and CDR2 is SQIVND in the germline V gene (reference sequence). This CDR3 comprises 17 residues. With V trimmed by 5 bases and J by 6 bases, 14 bases remained unmatched. The CDR3 DNA follows: TGTGCCAGTAGTTTTGGGACAGGGTCTTTATTGGGCAATGAGCAGTTCTTC. As protein: CASSFGTGSLLGNEQFF. Full variable domain (remainder filled in from reference TRBV19 and TRBJ2-1): DGGITQSPKYLFRKEGQNVTLSCEQNLNHDAMYWYRQDPGQGLRLIYYSQIVNDFQKGDIAEGYSVSREKKESFPLTVTSAQKNPTAFYLCASSFGTGSLLGNEQFFGPGTRLTVL.

The chain carries TRBV19 and TRBJ2-2; 8 bases are a match to TRBD2. Losses at the gene ends were 3 bases for V and 3 bases for J; bases not matched to a gene: 3. The CDR3 contains 15 residues. CDR1 and CDR2 from the germline V gene are LNHDA and SQIVND (reference sequence). CDR3 sequence: CASSITAGDTGELFF. In DNA form, the CDR3 reads TGTGCCAGTAGTATTACAGCGGGAGACACCGGGGAGCTGTTTTTT.

This clone was picked up one time. The J gene is TRBJ2-5, the V gene TRBV19; perhaps TRBD2 as D (6 bases). The CDR3 sequence is 12 residues long. CDR1 is LNHDA, CDR2 SQIVND, per germline (reference sequence). V was shortened by 6 bases and J by 5 bases, with 10 bases between the two germline ends. The CDR3 here is CASRQAGETQYF. The CDR3 DNA sequence: TGTGCCAGTAGGCAGGCGGGGGAGACCCAGTACTTC.

The table lists this clone with a few counts. The gene calls are TRBV29-1 and TRBJ2-7, with 11 bases aligning to TRBD1. V lost 6 bases, J lost 0 bases, and 4 bases stayed unmatched. This CDR3 has 14 amino acids. CDR1 is SQVTM, CDR2 ANQGSEA, per germline. CDR3 protein: CSVSGTGGSYEQYF. The CDR3 nucleotides read TGCAGCGTCTCCGGGACAGGGGGCTCCTACGAGCAGTACTTC.

This clone was observed a handful of times. The gene calls are TRBV12-5 and TRBJ2-7, with D possibly matching TRBD1 (5 bases). Trimming pared 5 bases from V and 6 bases from J, leaving 14 bases between. Germline loops: CDR1 LGHNT, CDR2 FRNRAP. This CDR3 has 13 amino acids. The CDR3: CASGLQQGTEQYF. In nucleotides, the CDR3 is TGTGCTAGTGGTCTCCAGCAGGGAACCGAGCAGTACTTC.

The gene calls are TRBV12-3 or TRBV12-4 and TRBJ2-1, with D perhaps TRBD2 (6 bases). V lost 4 bases to trimming and J lost 12 bases, with 16 bases between them. The CDR3 runs 13 residues. The CDR3 sequence: CASSSPGLGSQFF. The CDR3 bases are TGTGCCAGCAGTTCCCCGGGACTTGGGTCGCAGTTCTTC.

V usage is TRBV27 and J usage is TRBJ2-7; D perhaps matches TRBD1 (6 bases). The CDR3 sequence is 13 residues long. V was shortened by 5 bases and J by 1 base, with 9 bases between the two germline ends. Per germline, CDR1 MNHEY and CDR2 SMNVEV (reference sequence). CDR3 bases: TGTGCCAGCAGTACAGGGATATCCTACGAGCAGTACTTC. Translated: CASSTGISYEQYF.

V gene TRBV7-9 combines with J gene TRBJ1-2; possible D gene TRBD1, 6 bases. V dropped 3 bases and J dropped 6 bases, with 20 bases sitting between them. There are 16 residues in the CDR3. Per germline, CDR1 SEHNR and CDR2 FQNEAQ (reference sequence). The CDR3 loop reads CASSFYDGSEGDGYTF. The CDR3 nucleotides read TGTGCCAGCAGCTTTTATGACGGGTCTGAGGGGGATGGCTACACCTTC.

The chain carries TRBV30 and TRBJ2-1; 9 positions match TRBD2. This CDR3 is built from 14 residues. The V and J ends lost 1 base and 9 bases, in that order; junction bases with no gene match: 7. Germline values: CDR1 GTSNPN, CDR2 SVGIG (reference sequence). In DNA form, the CDR3 reads TGTGCCTGGAGTGCGGGACTAGCCGTGAGTGAGCAGTTCTTC. This codes for CAWSAGLAVSEQFF.

The chain recombines TRBV5-8 with TRBJ2-1, with TRBD1 as a possible D gene (6 bases). The CDR3 has 12 amino acids. Germline V CDR1 and CDR2: SGHTS, YDEGEE. The V end lost 1 base, the J end lost 16 bases, and 15 bases lay between the germline ends. The CDR3 sequence is CASSLYREGVFF. DNA for the CDR3: TGTGCCAGCAGCTTGTACAGGGAAGGGGTATTCTTC.

This clone was recorded once. The rearrangement links TRBV5-1 to TRBJ2-3; the D gene is possibly TRBD2 (6 bases). The CDR3 runs 15 residues. With 7 bases removed from V and 2 bases from J, the gap between germline ends came to 17 bases. Germline V CDR1 and CDR2: SGHRS, YFSETQ. The CDR3, as DNA: TGCGCCAGCCTTTCCCGGGACTTTTACACAGATACGCAGTATTTT. It codes for CASLSRDFYTDTQYF. Full variable domain (outside the CDR3, taken from reference TRBV5-1 and TRBJ2-3): KAGVTQTPRYLIKTRGQQVTLSCSPISGHRSVSWYQQTPGQGLQFLFEYFSETQRNKGNFPGRFSGRQFSNSRSEMNVSTLELGDSALYLCASLSRDFYTDTQYFGPGTRLTVL.

This sequence joins TRBV5-4 and TRBJ1-1; 9 bases are a match to TRBD1. Germline V lookup: CDR1 SGHNT, CDR2 YYREEE (reference sequence). Unmatched junction bases numbered 11, after V lost 3 bases and J lost 2 bases. The CDR3 has 17 residues. CDR3 DNA: TGTGCCAGCAGCTCTCCGGGACAGGGAGGGCTCAACACTGAAGCTTTCTTT. Its protein product is CASSSPGQGGLNTEAFF. Using reference TRBV5-4 and TRBJ1-1 for the parts outside the CDR3, the full variable domain is ETGVTQSPTHLIKTRGQQVTLRCSSQSGHNTVSWYQQALGQGPQFIFQYYREEENGRGNFPPRFSGLQFPNYSSELNVNALELDDSALYLCASSSPGQGGLNTEAFFGQGTRLTVV.

The genes are TRBV20-1 and TRBJ2-3; unclear D gene. Germline CDR1 reads DFQATT; CDR2 reads SNEGSKA (reference sequence). The CDR3 contains 14 residues. Trimming removed 3 bases at V and 3 bases at J, with 13 bases between. The CDR3 region is CSASERVGTDTQYF. In nucleotides, the CDR3 is TGCAGTGCTAGTGAACGGGTTGGAACAGATACGCAGTATTTT.

This chain joins TRBV6-5 and TRBJ1-6; 11 nucleotides agree with TRBD1. Germline CDR1 is MNHEY and CDR2 is SVGAGI. This CDR3 is 15 amino acids long. The V segment lost 8 bases and the J segment 8 bases; nucleotides outside the gene matches: 8. CDR3 sequence (DNA): TGTGCCAGCCAACGCGGACAGGGGGCGGATTCACCCCTCCACTTT. Its translation is CASQRGQGADSPLHF.

The chain joins TRBV3-1 (or the pseudogene TRBV3-2) to TRBJ1-1; 9 nucleotides align to TRBD1. Trimming removed 2 bases from V and 7 bases from J; junction bases left unmatched: 2. CDR1 and CDR2 (germline): LGHDT, YNNKEL (reference sequence). The CDR3 length is 13 residues. The DNA of the CDR3 is TGTGCCAGCAGCCAAACAGGGGGCGGTGAAGCTTTCTTT. Amino acid sequence: CASSQTGGGEAFF.

The sample holds one count of this clone. The chain has TRBV19 and TRBJ2-1; 8 nucleotides line up with TRBD1. V lost 7 bases, J lost 5 bases, and 10 bases stayed unmatched. In germline, CDR1 is LNHDA, CDR2 SQIVND (reference sequence). CDR3 length: 15 residues. The CDR3, as DNA: TGTGCCAGTAAAAGGCTTACAGGGGGAAACAATGAGCAGTTCTTC. It is translated as CASKRLTGGNNEQFF. Using reference TRBV19 and TRBJ2-1 for the parts outside the CDR3, the full variable domain is DGGITQSPKYLFRKEGQNVTLSCEQNLNHDAMYWYRQDPGQGLRLIYYSQIVNDFQKGDIAEGYSVSREKKESFPLTVTSAQKNPTAFYLCASKRLTGGNNEQFFGPGTRLTVL.

The chain combines TRBV5-5 with TRBJ1-1; TRBD1 is a possible D gene (6 bases). V was trimmed by 4 bases and J by 2 bases, leaving 15 bases between them. The CDR3 has 15 amino acids. CDR1 is SGHKS and CDR2 is YYEKEE in the germline V gene (reference sequence). The CDR3 is CASSSLKQGNTEAFF. Here the CDR3 DNA reads TGTGCCAGCAGCAGCCTGAAACAGGGAAACACTGAAGCTTTCTTT. Supplemented by reference TRBV5-5 and TRBJ1-1, the full variable domain reads DAGVTQSPTHLIKTRGQQVTLRCSPISGHKSVSWYQQVLGQGPQFIFQYYEKEERGRGNFPDRFSARQFPNYSSELNVNALLLGDSALYLCASSSLKQGNTEAFFGQGTRLTVV.

To note about this clone: This CDR3 is also generated by other DNA sequences in the sample. The chain has TRBV7-9 and TRBJ1-1; unclear D gene. Germline V CDR1 and CDR2: SEHNR, FQNEAQ (reference sequence). The CDR3 is made up of 13 amino acids. With 4 bases removed from V and 2 bases from J, the gap between germline ends came to 8 bases. CDR3 sequence reads: CASSSEVNTEAFF. CDR3 sequence (DNA): TGTGCCAGCAGCTCCGAGGTAAACACTGAAGCTTTCTTT. Full variable domain (remainder filled in from reference TRBV7-9 and TRBJ1-1): DTGVSQNPRHKITKRGQNVTFRCDPISEHNRLYWYRQTLGQGPEFLTYFQNEAQLEKSRLLSDRFSAERPKGSFSTLEIQRTEQGDSAMYLCASSSEVNTEAFFGQGTRLTVV.

The chain recombines TRBV14 with TRBJ1-1, with TRBD1 as a possible D gene (5 bases). The CDR3 runs to 14 residues. Trimming took off 0 bases at V and 7 bases at J, with 12 bases between the two ends. CDR1 and CDR2 (germline): SGHDN, FVKESK. CDR3 region: CASSQDWGSGEAFF. CDR3 in DNA: TGTGCCAGCAGCCAAGATTGGGGCTCCGGTGAAGCTTTCTTT.